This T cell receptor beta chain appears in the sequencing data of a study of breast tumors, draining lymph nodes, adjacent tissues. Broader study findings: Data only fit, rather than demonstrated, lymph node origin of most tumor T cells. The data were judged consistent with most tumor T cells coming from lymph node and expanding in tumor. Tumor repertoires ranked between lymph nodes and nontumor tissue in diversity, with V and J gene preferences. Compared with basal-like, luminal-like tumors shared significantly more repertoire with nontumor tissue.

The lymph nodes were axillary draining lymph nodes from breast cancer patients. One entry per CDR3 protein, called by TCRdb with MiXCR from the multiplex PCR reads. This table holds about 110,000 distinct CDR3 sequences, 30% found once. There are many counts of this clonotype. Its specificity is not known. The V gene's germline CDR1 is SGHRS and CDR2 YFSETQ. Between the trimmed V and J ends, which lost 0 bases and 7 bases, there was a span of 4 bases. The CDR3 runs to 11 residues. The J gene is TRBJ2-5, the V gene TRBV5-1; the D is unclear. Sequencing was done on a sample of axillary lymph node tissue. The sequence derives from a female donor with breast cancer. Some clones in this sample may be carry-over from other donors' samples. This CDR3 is CASSLGGTQYF. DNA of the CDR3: TGCGCCAGCAGCTTGGGGGGGACCCAGTACTTC.